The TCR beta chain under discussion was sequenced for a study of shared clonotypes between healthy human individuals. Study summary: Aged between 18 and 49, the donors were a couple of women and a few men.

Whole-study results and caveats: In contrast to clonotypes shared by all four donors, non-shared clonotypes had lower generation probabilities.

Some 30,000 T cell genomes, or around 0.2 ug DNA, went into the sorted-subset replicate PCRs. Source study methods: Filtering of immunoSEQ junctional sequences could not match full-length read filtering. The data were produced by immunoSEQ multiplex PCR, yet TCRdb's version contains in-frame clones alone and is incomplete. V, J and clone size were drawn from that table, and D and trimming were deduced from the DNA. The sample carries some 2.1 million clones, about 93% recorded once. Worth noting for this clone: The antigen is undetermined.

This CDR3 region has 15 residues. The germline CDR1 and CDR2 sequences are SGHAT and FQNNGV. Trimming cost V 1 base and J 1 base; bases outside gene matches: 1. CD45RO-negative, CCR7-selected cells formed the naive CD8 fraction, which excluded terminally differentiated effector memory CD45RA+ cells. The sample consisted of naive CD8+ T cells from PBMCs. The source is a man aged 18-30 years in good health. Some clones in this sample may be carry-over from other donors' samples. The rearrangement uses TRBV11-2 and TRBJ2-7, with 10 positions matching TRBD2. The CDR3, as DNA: TGTGCCAGCAGCTTAGCTAGCGGGAGATCCTACGAGCAGTACTTC. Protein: CASSLASGRSYEQYF.